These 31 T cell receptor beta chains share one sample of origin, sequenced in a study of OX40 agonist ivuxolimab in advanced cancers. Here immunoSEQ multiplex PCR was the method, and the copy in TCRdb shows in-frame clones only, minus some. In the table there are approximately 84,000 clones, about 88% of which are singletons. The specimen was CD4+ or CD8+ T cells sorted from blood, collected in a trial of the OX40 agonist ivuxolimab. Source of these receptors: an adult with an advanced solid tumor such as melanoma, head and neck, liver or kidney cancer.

The CDR3 nucleotides read TGTGCCAGCAGCTTAGCGGGAGGAGGAACTAACTATGGCTACACCTTC. It codes for CASSLAGGGTNYGYTF. The chain recombines TRBV11-2 with TRBJ1-2; D gene unclear. The V gene lost 1 base and the J gene lost 0 bases, with 12 bases spanning the gap. The CDR3 covers 16 residues. The germline CDR1 and CDR2 sequences are SGHAT and FQNNGV.

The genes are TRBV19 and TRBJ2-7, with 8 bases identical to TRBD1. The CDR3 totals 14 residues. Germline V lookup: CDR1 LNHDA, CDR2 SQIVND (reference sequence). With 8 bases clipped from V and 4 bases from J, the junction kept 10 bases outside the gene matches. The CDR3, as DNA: TGTGCCAGTCACGACAGGGGAAACATATACGAGCAGTACTTC. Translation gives CASHDRGNIYEQYF.

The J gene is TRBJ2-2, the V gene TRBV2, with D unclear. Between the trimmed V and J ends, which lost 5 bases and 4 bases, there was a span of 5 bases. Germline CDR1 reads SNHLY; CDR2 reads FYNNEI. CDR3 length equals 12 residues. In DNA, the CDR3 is TGTGCCAGCAGTTACAGCACCGGGGAGCTGTTTTTT. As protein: CASSYSTGELFF. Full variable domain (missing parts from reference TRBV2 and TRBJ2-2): EPEVTQTPSHQVTQMGQEVILRCVPISNHLYFYWYRQILGQKVEFLVSFYNNEISEKSEIFDDQFSVERPDGSNFTLKIRSTKLEDSAMYFCASSYSTGELFFGEGSRLTVL.

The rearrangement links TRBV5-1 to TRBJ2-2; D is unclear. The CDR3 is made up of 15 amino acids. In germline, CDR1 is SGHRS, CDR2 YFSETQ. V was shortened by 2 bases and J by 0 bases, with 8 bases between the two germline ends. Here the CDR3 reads CASSFAAANTGELFF. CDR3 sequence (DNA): TGCGCCAGCAGCTTCGCGGCCGCGAACACCGGGGAGCTGTTTTTT.

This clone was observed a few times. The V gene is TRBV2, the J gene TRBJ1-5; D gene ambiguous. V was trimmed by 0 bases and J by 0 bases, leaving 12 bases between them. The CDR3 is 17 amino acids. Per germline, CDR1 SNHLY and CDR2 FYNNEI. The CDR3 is CASSEALRFNSNQPQHF. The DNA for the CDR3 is TGTGCCAGCAGTGAAGCGCTTCGGTTCAATAGCAATCAGCCCCAGCATTTT.

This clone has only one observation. CDR3 in DNA: TGTGCCAGCAGAGAGACAGGGTCCCCCGCCTACGAGCAGTACTTC. Its translation: CASRETGSPAYEQYF. The J gene is TRBJ2-7, the V gene TRBV6-5, with 7 bases fitting TRBD1. V shed 6 bases, J shed 2 bases, and the junction held 10 bases outside the gene matches. Germline CDR1 is MNHEY and CDR2 is SVGAGI. The CDR3 consists of 15 residues.

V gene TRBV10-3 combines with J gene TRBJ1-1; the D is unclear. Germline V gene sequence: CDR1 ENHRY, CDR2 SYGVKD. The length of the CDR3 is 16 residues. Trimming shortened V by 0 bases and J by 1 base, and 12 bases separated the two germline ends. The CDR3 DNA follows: TGTGCCATCAGTGAGTCGAGAGAGGTCGGGAACACTGAAGCTTTCTTT. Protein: CAISESREVGNTEAFF.

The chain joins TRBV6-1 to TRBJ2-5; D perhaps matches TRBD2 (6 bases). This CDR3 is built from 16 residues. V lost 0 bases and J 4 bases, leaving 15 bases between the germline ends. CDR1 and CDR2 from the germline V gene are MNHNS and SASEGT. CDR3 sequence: CASSEAGSGGVETQYF. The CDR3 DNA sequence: TGTGCCAGCAGTGAAGCTGGTAGCGGAGGGGTAGAGACCCAGTACTTC.

For the CDR3, the DNA is TGTGCCAGCTCACGAGGACAGGGGATGAATTCACCCCTCCACTTT. Its translation is CASSRGQGMNSPLHF. This chain joins TRBV18 and TRBJ1-6; 9 bases match TRBD1. The germline V gene has CDR1 KGHSH and CDR2 LQKENI. The V and J ends lost 4 bases and 7 bases, in that order; junction bases with no gene match: 5. The CDR3 extends over 15 amino acids.

The CDR3 loop reads CASMISGGVSNEQFF. DNA for the CDR3: TGTGCCAGCATGATTAGCGGGGGCGTCTCCAATGAGCAGTTCTTC. This chain uses TRBV27 with TRBJ2-1, with TRBD2 matching over 9 bases. The germline V gene has CDR1 MNHEY and CDR2 SMNVEV (reference sequence). This CDR3 has 15 amino acids. Trimming cost V 7 bases and J 6 bases; bases outside gene matches: 10.

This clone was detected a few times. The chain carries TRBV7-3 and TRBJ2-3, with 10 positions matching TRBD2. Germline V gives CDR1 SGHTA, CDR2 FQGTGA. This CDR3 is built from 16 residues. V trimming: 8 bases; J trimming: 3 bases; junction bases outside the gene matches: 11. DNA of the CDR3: TGTGCCAGCGCCAAGAGCGGGGGGGCCCATACAGATACGCAGTATTTT. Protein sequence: CASAKSGGAHTDTQYF.

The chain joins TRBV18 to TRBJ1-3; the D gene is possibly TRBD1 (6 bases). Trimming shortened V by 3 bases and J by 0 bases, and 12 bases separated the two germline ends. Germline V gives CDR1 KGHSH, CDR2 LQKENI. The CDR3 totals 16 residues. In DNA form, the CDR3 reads TGTGCCAGCTCACCCTCAGGGGATGGCTCTGGAAACACCATATATTTT. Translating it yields CASSPSGDGSGNTIYF.

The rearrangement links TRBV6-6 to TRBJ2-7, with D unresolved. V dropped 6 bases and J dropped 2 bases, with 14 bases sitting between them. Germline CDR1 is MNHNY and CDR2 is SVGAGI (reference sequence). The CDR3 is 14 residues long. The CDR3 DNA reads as TGTGCCAGCAGCTCGGTCACCCTCCCCTACGAGCAGTACTTC. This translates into CASSSVTLPYEQYF.

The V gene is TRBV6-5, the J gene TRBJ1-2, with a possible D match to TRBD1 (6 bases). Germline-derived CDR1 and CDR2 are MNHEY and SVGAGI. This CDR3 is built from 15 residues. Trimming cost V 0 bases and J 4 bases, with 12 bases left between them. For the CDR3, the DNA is TGTGCCAGCAGTTACTCTTCCGCAGGGGTCTATGGCTACACCTTC. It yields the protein CASSYSSAGVYGYTF.

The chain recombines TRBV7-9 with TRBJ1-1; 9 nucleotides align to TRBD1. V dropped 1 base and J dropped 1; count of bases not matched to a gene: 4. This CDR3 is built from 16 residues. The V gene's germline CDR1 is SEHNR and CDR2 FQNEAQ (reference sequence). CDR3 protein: CASSLGGQGANTEAFF. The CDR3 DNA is TGTGCCAGCAGCTTAGGGGGACAGGGAGCGAACACTGAAGCTTTCTTT.

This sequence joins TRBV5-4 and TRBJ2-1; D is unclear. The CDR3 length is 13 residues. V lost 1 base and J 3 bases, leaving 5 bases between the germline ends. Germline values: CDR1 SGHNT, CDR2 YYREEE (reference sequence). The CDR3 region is CASSLLDYNEQFF. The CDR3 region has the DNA TGTGCCAGCAGCTTGCTGGACTACAATGAGCAGTTCTTC.

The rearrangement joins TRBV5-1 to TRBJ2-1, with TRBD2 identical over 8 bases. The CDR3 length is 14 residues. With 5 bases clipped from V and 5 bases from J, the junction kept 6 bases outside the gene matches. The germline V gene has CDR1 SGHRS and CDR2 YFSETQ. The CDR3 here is CASRPGLVDNEQFF. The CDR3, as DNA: TGCGCCAGCAGGCCGGGACTAGTAGACAATGAGCAGTTCTTC.

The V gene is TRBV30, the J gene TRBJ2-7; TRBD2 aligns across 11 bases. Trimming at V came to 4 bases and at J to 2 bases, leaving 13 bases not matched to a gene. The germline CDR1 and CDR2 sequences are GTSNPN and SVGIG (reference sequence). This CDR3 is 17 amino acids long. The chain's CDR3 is CAWTKTRTSGFPYEQYF. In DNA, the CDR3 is TGTGCCTGGACCAAAACTAGGACTAGCGGGTTCCCCTACGAGCAGTACTTC.

CDR3: CAISPDRVYGYTF. CDR3 nucleotides: TGTGCCATCAGTCCGGACAGGGTTTATGGCTACACCTTC. This chain connects TRBV10-3 to TRBJ1-2, with TRBD1 matching 8 bases. The ends lost 5 bases at V and 5 bases at J; junction bases unmatched: 4. The germline CDR1 and CDR2 sequences are ENHRY and SYGVKD. This CDR3 comprises 13 residues.

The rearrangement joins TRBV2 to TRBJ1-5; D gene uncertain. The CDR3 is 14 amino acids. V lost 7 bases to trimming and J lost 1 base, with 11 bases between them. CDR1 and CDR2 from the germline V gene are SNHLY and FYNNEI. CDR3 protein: CASNSGGSNQPQHF. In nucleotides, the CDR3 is TGTGCCAGCAACTCGGGTGGAAGCAATCAGCCCCAGCATTTT.

The CDR3 reads CAWSAAGPGTQYF. The CDR3 nucleotides read TGTGCCTGGAGTGCGGCAGGCCCAGGGACCCAGTACTTC. The rearrangement links TRBV30 to TRBJ2-5; D is unresolved. The V gene lost 1 base and the J gene lost 7 bases, with 13 bases spanning the gap. The CDR3 extends over 13 amino acids. Germline values: CDR1 GTSNPN, CDR2 SVGIG (reference sequence).

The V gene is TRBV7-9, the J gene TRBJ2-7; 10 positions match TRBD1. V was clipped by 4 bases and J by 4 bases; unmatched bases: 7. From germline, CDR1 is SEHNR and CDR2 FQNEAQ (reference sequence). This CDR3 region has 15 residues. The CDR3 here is CASSSPGTGVYEQYF. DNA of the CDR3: TGTGCCAGCAGCTCCCCCGGGACAGGGGTTTACGAGCAGTACTTC. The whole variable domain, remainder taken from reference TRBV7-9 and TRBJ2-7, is DTGVSQNPRHKITKRGQNVTFRCDPISEHNRLYWYRQTLGQGPEFLTYFQNEAQLEKSRLLSDRFSAERPKGSFSTLEIQRTEQGDSAMYLCASSSPGTGVYEQYFGPGTRLTVT.

The CDR3 loop reads CASSERGTVQETQYF. CDR3 nucleotide sequence: TGCGCCAGCAGCGAGCGTGGGACGGTCCAAGAGACCCAGTACTTC. V usage is TRBV5-1 and J usage is TRBJ2-5; either TRBD1 or TRBD2 may fit D (5 bases each). The CDR3 is made up of 15 amino acids. Per germline, CDR1 SGHRS and CDR2 YFSETQ. The V gene lost 4 bases and the J gene lost 1 base, with 14 bases spanning the gap.

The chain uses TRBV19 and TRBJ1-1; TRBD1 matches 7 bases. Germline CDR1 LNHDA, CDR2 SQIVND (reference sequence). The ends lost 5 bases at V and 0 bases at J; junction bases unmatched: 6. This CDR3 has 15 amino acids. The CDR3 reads CASSFRGIMNTEAFF. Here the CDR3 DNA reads TGTGCCAGTAGTTTCAGGGGGATCATGAACACTGAAGCTTTCTTT.

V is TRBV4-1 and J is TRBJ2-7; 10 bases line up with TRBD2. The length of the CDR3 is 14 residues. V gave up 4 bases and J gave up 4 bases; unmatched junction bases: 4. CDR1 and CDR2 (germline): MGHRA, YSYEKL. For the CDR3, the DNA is TGCGCCAGCAGCCCCGGACTAGCGGATTACGAGCAGTACTTC. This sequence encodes CASSPGLADYEQYF.

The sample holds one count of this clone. CDR3 nucleotides: TGTGCCAGTACCTCGGACAGGGATTATAATTCACCCCTCCACTTT. It specifies CASTSDRDYNSPLHF. The chain is built from TRBV19 and TRBJ1-6; 8 nucleotides agree with TRBD1. Per germline, CDR1 LNHDA and CDR2 SQIVND (reference sequence). J lost 4 bases, V lost 7 bases, and 6 bases had no gene match. This CDR3 has 15 amino acids.

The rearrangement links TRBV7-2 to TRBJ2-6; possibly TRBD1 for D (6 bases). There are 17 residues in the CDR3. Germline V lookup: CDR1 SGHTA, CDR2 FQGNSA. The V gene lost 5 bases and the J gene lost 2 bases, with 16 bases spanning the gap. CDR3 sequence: CASSPRAQGTGANVLTF. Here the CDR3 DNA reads TGTGCCAGCAGCCCGCGGGCACAGGGAACTGGGGCCAACGTCCTGACTTTC.

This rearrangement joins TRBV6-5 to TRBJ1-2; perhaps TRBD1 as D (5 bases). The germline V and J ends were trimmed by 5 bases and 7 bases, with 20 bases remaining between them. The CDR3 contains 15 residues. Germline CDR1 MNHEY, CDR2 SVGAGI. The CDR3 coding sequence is TGTGCCAGCAGTAGCCGGGACCTCCTGCGGGTTGGCTACACCTTC. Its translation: CASSSRDLLRVGYTF.

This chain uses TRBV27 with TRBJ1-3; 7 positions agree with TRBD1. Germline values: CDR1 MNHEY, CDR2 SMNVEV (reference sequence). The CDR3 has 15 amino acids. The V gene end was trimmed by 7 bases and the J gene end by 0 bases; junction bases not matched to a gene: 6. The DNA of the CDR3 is TGTGCCAGCAAAAAGACAGGGCTCTCTGGAAACACCATATATTTT. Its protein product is CASKKTGLSGNTIYF.

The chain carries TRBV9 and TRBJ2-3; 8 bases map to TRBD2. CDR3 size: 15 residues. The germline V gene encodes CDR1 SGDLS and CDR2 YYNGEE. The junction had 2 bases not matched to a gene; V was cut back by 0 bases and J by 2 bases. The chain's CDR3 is CASSVVAGTTDTQYF. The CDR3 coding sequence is TGTGCCAGCAGCGTAGTAGCGGGAACCACAGATACGCAGTATTTT.

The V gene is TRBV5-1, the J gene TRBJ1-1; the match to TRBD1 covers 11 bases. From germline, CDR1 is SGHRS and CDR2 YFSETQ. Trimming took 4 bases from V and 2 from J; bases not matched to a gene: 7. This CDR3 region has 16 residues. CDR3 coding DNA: TGCGCCAGCAGCCGGGACAGGGGGTCGGTCAACACTGAAGCTTTCTTT. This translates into CASSRDRGSVNTEAFF.